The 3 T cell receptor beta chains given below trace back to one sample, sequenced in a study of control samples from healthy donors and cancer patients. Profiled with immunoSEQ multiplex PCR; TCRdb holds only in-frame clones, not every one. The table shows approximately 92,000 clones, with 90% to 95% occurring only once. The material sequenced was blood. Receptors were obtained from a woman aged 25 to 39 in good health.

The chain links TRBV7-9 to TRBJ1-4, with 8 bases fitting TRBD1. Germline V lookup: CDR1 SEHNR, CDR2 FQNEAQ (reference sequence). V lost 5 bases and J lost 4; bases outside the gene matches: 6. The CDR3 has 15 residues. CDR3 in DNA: TGTGCCAGCAGCCCAGGACAGGGTAATAATGAAAAACTGTTTTTT. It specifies CASSPGQGNNEKLFF.

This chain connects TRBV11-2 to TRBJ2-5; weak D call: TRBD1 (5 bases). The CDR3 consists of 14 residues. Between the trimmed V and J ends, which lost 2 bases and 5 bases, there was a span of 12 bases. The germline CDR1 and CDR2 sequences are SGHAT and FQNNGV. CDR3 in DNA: TGTGCCAGCAGCTTAAACACAGGTCGGGAGACCCAGTACTTC. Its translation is CASSLNTGRETQYF.

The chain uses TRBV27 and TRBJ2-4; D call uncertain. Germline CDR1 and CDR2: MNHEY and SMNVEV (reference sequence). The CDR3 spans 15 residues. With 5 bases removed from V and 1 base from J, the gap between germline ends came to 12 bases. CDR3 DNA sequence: TGTGCCAGCAGTCCCATAACAGAGGCCAAAAACATTCAGTACTTC. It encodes CASSPITEAKNIQYF.